This TCR beta chain is drawn from a study of T cells in Graves' hyperthyroidism and ophthalmopathy. General study findings and limits: The model forecast ophthalmopathy, anticipating it by a median 6.5 months before onset.

Ophthalmopathy patients had Clinical Activity Score at least 3, NOSPECS grade at least 4, duration under 3 months. Germline CDR1 reads MNHNS; CDR2 reads SASEGT. V was clipped by 6 bases and J by 3 bases, with 15 bases between them. This CDR3 has 14 amino acids. TCR beta CDR3 sequences were amplified from RNA transcripts. First-round RT-PCR of the TCR CDR3 relied on the HTBI primer set. TCRdb reanalysed the multiplex PCR reads using MiXCR and keeps one entry per CDR3 protein. The sample consists of about 600,000 distinct CDR3 sequences, more than 15% of them appearing once. This clonotype was detected only a few times. The antigen remains undetermined.

This sequence joins TRBV6-1 and TRBJ2-7; D unresolved. Sequencing was done on a sample of blood. This TCR came from a woman in her thirties or forties with Graves' ophthalmopathy. CDR3 DNA sequence: TGTGCCAGCAGCCCCAATGGAGTGTACTACGAGCAGTACTTC. As protein: CASSPNGVYYEQYF.